The 17 T cell receptor beta chains below all came from one sample that was sequenced in a study of T cell repertoires in cytomegalovirus infection. TCRdb called the reads again in MiXCR, with one record for every CDR3 protein. In the table there are roughly 760,000 distinct CDR3 sequences, under 40% of which are singletons. The sample consisted of PBMCs. All receptors come from a human donor in good health (CMV status not recorded). Some clones in this sample may be carry-over from other donors' samples.

This clonotype appeared many times. CDR3 amino acids: CASSYQGPNTEAFF. In DNA form, the CDR3 reads TGTGCCAGCAGTTACCAGGGACCGAACACTGAAGCTTTCTTT. The chain combines TRBV6-2 or TRBV6-3 with TRBJ1-1; D might be TRBD1 (5 bases). The CDR3 consists of 14 residues. Trimming removed 2 bases at V and 1 base at J, with 8 bases between. Germline V CDR1 and CDR2: MNHEY, SVGEGT.

This clonotype was counted between two and nine times. The gene calls are TRBV5-6 and TRBJ2-3, with 9 positions matching TRBD1. Germline V gives CDR1 SGHDT, CDR2 YYEEEE. This CDR3 has 16 amino acids. The trim removed 4 bases at V and 3 bases at J, leaving 9 bases unmatched. CDR3 residues: CASSRTGQGGTDTQYF. In DNA form, the CDR3 reads TGTGCCAGCAGCCGCACGGGACAGGGAGGGACAGATACGCAGTATTTT.

This clonotype was detected a few times. The chain carries TRBV27 and TRBJ2-7, with D unresolved. V lost 10 bases, J lost 6 bases, and 19 bases lay in between. The germline V gene encodes CDR1 MNHEY and CDR2 SMNVEV (reference sequence). The CDR3 is 13 residues long. The CDR3 loop reads CAISPGASSEQYF. CDR3 sequence (DNA): TGTGCCATCAGCCCGGGCGCCTCTAGCGAGCAGTACTTC.

The table lists this clonotype with a few counts. The chain combines TRBV10-3 with TRBJ2-5; 7 nucleotides match TRBD1. Germline V gene sequence: CDR1 ENHRY, CDR2 SYGVKD. The V and J ends lost 6 bases and 1 base, in that order; junction bases with no gene match: 2. The CDR3 length is 13 residues. The CDR3 bases are TGTGCCATCAGGGCAGGGGGCCAAGAGACCCAGTACTTC. Its protein is CAIRAGGQETQYF.

Details on this clonotype: A junction boundary mismatches the germline segment, possibly from a read error. The chain uses TRBV6-2 or TRBV6-3 and TRBJ2-3; D is perhaps TRBD2 (6 bases). Germline V gene sequence: CDR1 MNHEY, CDR2 SVGEGT. The CDR3 has 12 residues. The CDR3 loop is CASRNNPGTPHF. CDR3 nucleotide sequence: TGTGCCAGCAGAAACAACCCCGGGACTCCTCATTTT.

Of note for this clonotype: Lacking the conserved final phenylalanine or tryptophan, this CDR3 likely reflects a read error. This chain connects TRBV28 to TRBJ1-4, with D uncertain. Germline CDR1 is MDHEN and CDR2 is SYDVKM. The V and J ends lost 1 base and 0 bases respectively, with 9 bases between them. This CDR3 is built from 16 residues. The CDR3 here is CASSLFGSSTNEKLFL. The CDR3 nucleotides are TGTGCCAGCAGTTTATTCGGCAGCTCAACTAATGAAAAACTGTTTTTG.

V and J are TRBV7-6 and TRBJ2-7; TRBD2 might be the D (5 bases). The V and J ends lost 4 bases and 4 bases respectively, with 17 bases between them. There are 15 residues in the CDR3. CDR1 is SGHVS, CDR2 FNYEAQ, per germline. CDR3 amino acids: CASSSPTSPGYEQYF. Here the CDR3 DNA reads TGTGCCAGCAGCTCACCGACATCCCCGGGGTACGAGCAGTACTTC.

This clonotype occurred many times. The rearrangement links TRBV12-3 or TRBV12-4 to TRBJ1-2; 7 nucleotides match TRBD1. V gave up 3 bases and J gave up 3 bases; unmatched junction bases: 1. This CDR3 contains 13 residues. The CDR3 DNA is TGTGCCAGCAGTTTCGGGACAGACTATGGCTACACCTTC. It codes for CASSFGTDYGYTF.

The rearrangement links TRBV6-1 to TRBJ1-4, with TRBD1 identical over 8 bases. Germline assignment: CDR1 MNHNS and CDR2 SASEGT. V was clipped by 6 bases and J by 8 bases; unmatched bases: 11. CDR3 length: 15 amino acids. The CDR3 sequence: CASRGTDRGGEKLFF. In nucleotides, the CDR3 is TGTGCCAGCAGAGGAACCGACAGGGGAGGCGAAAAACTGTTTTTT.

The V and J genes are TRBV27 and TRBJ2-7, with 9 bases identical to TRBD2. The J segment lost 2 bases and the V segment lost 2 bases, leaving 4 bases of the junction unmatched. This CDR3 has 15 residues. Germline CDR1 and CDR2: MNHEY and SMNVEV (reference sequence). The CDR3 DNA reads TGTGCCAGCAGTTTAAGGCGCGGGGGGGCCTACGAGCAGTACTTC. Its translation: CASSLRRGGAYEQYF.

This clonotype has a count of ten or more. The V call is TRBV7-8, the J call TRBJ2-1; 7 bases align to TRBD1. Germline CDR1 SGHVS, CDR2 FQNEAQ. Trimming at V came to 5 bases and at J to 7 bases, leaving 5 bases not matched to a gene. The CDR3 contains 13 residues. The CDR3 region is CASSNNRGNEQFF. Here the CDR3 DNA reads TGTGCCAGCAGCAATAACAGGGGAAATGAGCAGTTCTTC.

A word on this clonotype: A much larger clone lies a single base off, so this may be a read error. V gene TRBV6-6 combines with J gene TRBJ1-6, with D unclear. The CDR3 is 13 residues long. V lost 10 bases and J lost 7, with 14 bases in between. Germline V gives CDR1 MNHNY, CDR2 SVGAGI (reference sequence). In DNA form, the CDR3 reads TGTGCCATCATGATGCGGGCAAATTCACCCCTCCACTTT. Translated: CAIMMRANSPLHF.

In this sample, this clonotype turned up many times. The gene calls are TRBV7-6 and TRBJ2-7; the D gene is possibly TRBD2 (7 bases). The CDR3 totals 15 residues. Germline lookup yields CDR1 SGHVS and CDR2 FNYEAQ. V was cut by 5 bases and J by 0 bases, with 14 bases left in between. CDR3 sequence reads: CASSGGAGSSYEQYF. The CDR3 DNA reads TGTGCCAGCAGCGGGGGGGCAGGTTCCTCCTACGAGCAGTACTTC.

The chain couples TRBV19 to TRBJ1-4; D is uncertain. This CDR3 is 13 amino acids long. Per germline, CDR1 LNHDA and CDR2 SQIVND (reference sequence). V dropped 3 bases and J dropped 5 bases, with 7 bases sitting between them. CDR3 amino acids: CASSMSGNEKLFF. CDR3 in DNA: TGTGCCAGTAGTATGAGTGGAAATGAAAAACTGTTTTTT.

Here the CDR3 DNA reads TGCGCCAGCAGCCAAGACAGATTGGGGAGCTCCTGGGGGGCTAATGAAAAACTGTTTTTT. This translates into CASSQDRLGSSWGANEKLFF. V and J are TRBV4-1 and TRBJ1-4, with D perhaps matching TRBD1 (5 bases). CDR1 is MGHRA and CDR2 is YSYEKL in the germline V gene. Trimming took 0 bases from V and 3 from J, leaving 23 bases between them. CDR3 length: 20 amino acids.

Points on this clonotype: This likely comes from a read error, as the CDR3 has no conserved phenylalanine or tryptophan at its end. The J gene is TRBJ1-2, the V gene TRBV19; a possible D gene is TRBD1 (5 bases). The V end was cut by 4 bases, the J end by 2 bases, with 14 bases between. The CDR3 totals 15 residues. Germline CDR1 reads LNHDA; CDR2 reads SQIVND (reference sequence). The CDR3 protein is CASSNHGTSNYGYTL. In DNA, the CDR3 is TGTGCCAGTAGTAACCACGGGACGTCGAACTATGGCTACACCTTA.

This clonotype was seen only a few times. The V call is TRBV28, the J call TRBJ2-7; TRBD1 aligns across 9 bases. The CDR3 spans 15 residues. The V gene end was trimmed by 7 bases and the J gene end by 3 bases; junction bases not matched to a gene: 10. The germline CDR1 and CDR2 sequences are MDHEN and SYDVKM. In DNA, the CDR3 is TGTGCCAGCATCCTAACAGGGGGCAGGGACTACGAGCAGTACTTC. Its protein is CASILTGGRDYEQYF.